This T cell receptor (beta chain) was retrieved from a study of type 1 and type 2 diabetes patients (dated by TCRdb to the mid-2010s). For the study in its entirety: The cohort comprised eight or nine type 1 diabetes patients, four type 2 diabetes patients and roughly six nondiabetic controls recruited in China. Comparing approximately 19-cycle and roughly 25-cycle amplification showed similar V gene usage, suggesting similar primer efficiencies and random PCR bias. A total of fewer than 20 million paired-end reads were generated across the whole study. Paired-end sequencing of TCRbeta libraries was performed on Illumina HiSeq 2000 or MiSeq instruments. The study used high-throughput sequencing to profile TCRbeta repertoires and compare individuals with type 1 diabetes, type 2 diabetes and no diabetes. Type 2 diabetes patients served as a disease comparison group for the type 1 diabetes patients. Throughout the study, CD4 or CD8 MicroBeads on MACS columns were used to positively select CD4+ and CD8+ T cells from PBMCs. Beyond this particular receptor, the publication reports: The study groups were not matched for age and gender, which could bias interpretation. Because only a limited number of T2D and control samples were sequenced, some T1D-only HECs might also be present in more T2D or control samples. V and J gene usage patterns of type 2 diabetes and control samples were highly correlated, averaging roughly 0.97 between samples. In both CD4+ and CD8+ T cells, type 2 diabetes repertoires were highly diverse, with diversity significantly greater than that of type 1 diabetes repertoires. Type 2 diabetes patients had few highly-expanded CD4+ clones, median one, accounting for a median roughly 4% of reads.

The germline V gene sets CDR1 to MDHEN and CDR2 to SYDVKM. Including the terminal cysteine and phenylalanine, the CDR3 comprises 16 residues. Only the CDR3 DNA is retained, 48 bases long and in frame from the first base. Trimming removed 2 bases from V and 0 bases from J; the gene matches leave 7 bases unexplained. The instrument was an Illumina MiSeq. For TCRbeta CDR3 amplification, the template was genomic DNA taken from the sorted T cell subsets. Multiplex PCR with 30 forward and 13 reverse primers amplified the TCRbeta CDR3 region. After the PCR products were purified with AMPure XP beads, a second PCR of 20 to 30 cycles was run to add indices and adaptors. Libraries were gel-purified using the QIAquick Gel Extraction Kit before sequencing. The study's processing was this. FLASH was used to merge the paired-end reads, and IgBLAST was used to align the reads to IMGT V, D and J germline references. After reads whose alignment identity to germline references fell below 70% were discarded, about 12 million reads remained study-wide. Following IMGT definitions, CDR3 boundaries, reading frame and productivity were assigned. Clones at or above 1% of reads were defined as highly-expanded clones, and diversity was measured by normalized Shannon entropy. Group differences in Shannon entropy were tested with unpaired two-tailed t-tests. TCRdb applied fastp at Q25 and MiXCR to the public reads, then kept only in-frame beta chains. Records with the same CDR3 protein are collapsed into one entry carrying the most frequent genes and DNA. The authors' filters were not applied to this entry. Recorded for this sample are 250,000 to 300,000 distinct CDR3 sequences; roughly 44% of them occurred a single time. In total, the top ten clones hold roughly an eighth of the sample.

With regard to this clonotype: Its target antigen remains unknown. No much larger clone is present one base from it, and per-base qualities are unavailable.

Standard classification criteria for type 1 or type 2 diabetes were met by all diabetic patients, and glucose and C-peptide were assessed by WHO-recommended methods. Donors were excluded if they had other autoimmune diseases or infections within the previous four weeks. From each participant, 7.5 to 10 milliliters of peripheral blood were collected. PBMCs were isolated with LymphoPrep density separation. The source is a man aged 18-30 years with type 2 diabetes. This chain is built from TRBV28 and TRBJ2-7, and TRBD2 matches 7 of the central bases. Material for sequencing was peripheral blood mononuclear cells (PBMCs). The nucleotide sequence reads as follows: TGTGCCAGCAGTTTAATCGGGACTATCATCTCCTACGAGCAGTACTTC. This sequence encodes CASSLIGTIISYEQYF. The full variable domain, with segments outside the CDR3 supplied by the reference TRBV28 and TRBJ2-7 proteins, appears as DVKVTQSSRYLVKRTGEKVFLECVQDMDHENMFWYRQDPGLGLRLIYFSYDVKMKEKGDIPEGYSVSREKKERFSLILESASTNQTSMYLCASSLIGTIISYEQYFGPGTRLTVT.